The 27 T cell receptor beta chains given below trace back to one sample, sequenced in a study of identical twins. TCRdb passed the 5' RACE reads through MiXCR, listing each CDR3 protein once. The table records approximately 890,000 distinct CDR3 sequences, 9% to 15% of them present only once. The data were also submitted as part of a second study, on yellow fever vaccine responses in identical twins.

The sequenced sample was PBMCs. Source of these receptors: a woman younger than 35 in good health.

The chain carries TRBV5-1 and TRBJ2-2, with D possibly being TRBD1 (6 bases). This CDR3 is built from 19 residues. Germline values: CDR1 SGHRS, CDR2 YFSETQ. Trimming cost V 5 bases and J 5 bases, with 28 bases left between them. Written as DNA, the CDR3 is TGCGCCAGCAGGGTTACAGGGTCCTCCCGAACTCTCGGGACCGGGGAGCTGTTTTTT. Encoded protein: CASRVTGSSRTLGTGELFF.

This clonotype has more than one count but fewer than ten. The chain is built from TRBV7-6 and TRBJ2-3; D may correspond to TRBD1 or TRBD2 (5 bases each). The germline CDR1 and CDR2 sequences are SGHVS and FNYEAQ. The CDR3 runs to 13 residues. Deletions cut 5 bases from V and 12 bases from J, with 18 bases between. In DNA, the CDR3 is TGTGCCAGCAGCCTGGGGGTGGGGACCATCCAGTATTTT. Its protein is CASSLGVGTIQYF.

The chain carries TRBV6-6 and TRBJ2-7, with 7 nucleotides matching TRBD2. Per germline, CDR1 MNHNY and CDR2 SVGAGI (reference sequence). J lost 9 bases, V lost 6 bases, and 11 bases had no gene match. The length of the CDR3 is 13 residues. The CDR3 DNA reads TGTGCCAGCAGCAGCGGGGTCGGGTCTGGGCAGTACTTC. Protein: CASSSGVGSGQYF.

This rearrangement joins TRBV7-9 to TRBJ2-7, with TRBD2 identical over 7 bases. V was clipped by 5 bases and J by 7 bases; unmatched bases: 17. This CDR3 has 16 amino acids. Germline-derived CDR1 and CDR2 are SEHNR and FQNEAQ (reference sequence). The CDR3 nucleotides are TGTGCCAGCAGCATCGGGTTTGGGGGGGACCAGCGGGAGCAGTACTTC. Encoded protein: CASSIGFGGDQREQYF.

In its sample, this clonotype was seen a few times. The chain joins TRBV24-1 to TRBJ1-5; 7 bases agree with TRBD1. Germline assignment: CDR1 KGHDR and CDR2 SFDVKD. The V segment lost 9 bases and the J segment 0 bases; nucleotides outside the gene matches: 7. The CDR3 covers 15 residues. The CDR3 sequence is CATEGAPYSNQPQHF. The CDR3 DNA sequence: TGTGCCACCGAGGGGGCTCCTTATAGCAATCAGCCCCAGCATTTT.

This sequence joins TRBV6-5 and TRBJ2-1; D is unresolved. V was pared by 0 bases and J by 2 bases, with 14 bases between. This CDR3 is 17 amino acids long. Germline V CDR1 and CDR2: MNHEY, SVGAGI. The CDR3 DNA reads TGTGCCAGCAGTTACTCCAGCAGGCTTACAACCTACAATGAGCAGTTCTTC. Translated, it gives CASSYSSRLTTYNEQFF.

This rearrangement joins TRBV4-1 to TRBJ1-5, with D uncertain. This CDR3 has 15 residues. Between the trimmed V and J ends, which lost 1 base and 4 bases, there was a span of 11 bases. Germline V CDR1 and CDR2: MGHRA, YSYEKL. This CDR3 is CASSQGMGPNQPQHF. The CDR3, as DNA: TGCGCCAGCAGCCAAGGTATGGGTCCAAATCAGCCCCAGCATTTT.

This clonotype was picked up one time. A junction boundary mismatches the germline segment, possibly from a read error. The gene calls are TRBV4-2 and TRBJ2-1; 8 nucleotides align to TRBD2. CDR1 and CDR2 (germline): LGHNA, YNFKEQ. This CDR3 is 16 amino acids long. The CDR3 here is CASSQDTSGGYSEQFF. The DNA of the CDR3 is TGTGCCAGCAGCCAAGATACGAGCGGGGGCTACAGTGAGCAGTTCTTC.

This clonotype showed up just a few times. This chain connects TRBV12-3 or TRBV12-4 to TRBJ2-3, with TRBD2 identical over 10 bases. J gave up 5 bases and V 5 bases, and 10 bases lay outside the gene matches. The CDR3 totals 16 residues. CDR3 amino acids: CASSTAGGPGIDTQYF. The DNA for the CDR3 is TGTGCCAGCAGTACAGCGGGGGGGCCGGGTATAGATACGCAGTATTTT.

This chain uses TRBV9 with TRBJ2-5; 7 nucleotides agree with TRBD2. This CDR3 region has 13 residues. The J segment lost 5 bases and the V segment lost 1 base, leaving 2 bases of the junction unmatched. The germline V gene encodes CDR1 SGDLS and CDR2 YYNGEE. Written as DNA, the CDR3 is TGTGCCAGCAGCGTAACTAGCGTGGAGACCCAGTACTTC. It codes for CASSVTSVETQYF.

This clonotype was found a few times. The chain is built from TRBV5-1 and TRBJ1-4; tentative D call: TRBD1 (5 bases). Per germline, CDR1 SGHRS and CDR2 YFSETQ. This CDR3 has 14 residues. Between the trimmed V and J ends, which lost 0 bases and 7 bases, there was a span of 10 bases. The CDR3 loop is CASSLEGRGEKLFF. The CDR3 DNA reads as TGCGCCAGCAGCTTGGAGGGGCGAGGTGAAAAACTGTTTTTT.

The rearrangement links TRBV11-2 to TRBJ2-6; D is uncertain. Deletions cut 5 bases from V and 0 bases from J, with 14 bases between. The CDR3 sequence is 17 residues long. In germline, CDR1 is SGHAT, CDR2 FQNNGV. DNA of the CDR3: TGTGCCAGCAGCCCACAATTTCAAGTCTCTGGGGCCAACGTCCTGACTTTC. This sequence encodes CASSPQFQVSGANVLTF.

The sample holds a few counts of this clonotype. This chain connects TRBV21-1 to TRBJ2-3; TRBD2 reflects the table's D call only, with no check against the DNA. TRBV21-1 has pseudogene status. The CDR3 covers 19 residues. The CDR3 region has the DNA TGTGCCAGCAGCAAAGCTGGGCCTAGCGGGGGGGAGGTACCAGATACGCAGTATTTT. Residues: CASSKAGPSGGEVPDTQYF.

In its sample, this clonotype was seen many times. The chain has TRBV25-1 and TRBJ1-1; D remains ambiguous. The CDR3 has 13 residues. The germline V gene has CDR1 MGHDK and CDR2 SYGVNS. V was trimmed by 4 bases and J by 5 bases, leaving 11 bases between them. The CDR3 is CASSGPGGTEAFF. The CDR3 region has the DNA TGTGCCAGCAGTGGTCCTGGTGGAACTGAAGCTTTCTTT. The complete variable domain, with remaining parts taken from reference TRBV25-1 and TRBJ1-1, reads EADIYQTPRYLVIGTGKKITLECSQTMGHDKMYWYQQDPGMELHLIHYSYGVNSTEKGDLSSESTVSRIRTEHFPLTLESARPSHTSQYLCASSGPGGTEAFFGQGTRLTVV.

This clonotype was picked up many times. The chain combines TRBV10-3 with TRBJ1-6; D is perhaps TRBD1 (6 bases). CDR1 and CDR2 (germline): ENHRY, SYGVKD. The V end was cut by 1 base, the J end by 12 bases, with 16 bases between. The CDR3 totals 15 residues. The chain's CDR3 is CAISEFAGEEGPLHF. The CDR3 DNA is TGTGCCATCAGTGAGTTTGCAGGGGAGGAAGGACCCCTCCACTTT.

This clonotype has more than one count but fewer than ten. V gene TRBV29-1 combines with J gene TRBJ1-1; TRBD1 is a possible D gene (5 bases). This CDR3 is 13 amino acids long. V dropped 3 bases and J dropped 2 bases, with 10 bases sitting between them. Germline V gene lookup returns CDR1 SQVTM and CDR2 ANQGSEA. The CDR3 region has the DNA TGCAGCGTTGAGGGGACCAAAAACACTGAAGCTTTCTTT. Its protein product is CSVEGTKNTEAFF. Full variable domain (missing parts from reference TRBV29-1 and TRBJ1-1): SAVISQKPSRDICQRGTSLTIQCQVDSQVTMMFWYRQQPGQSLTLIATANQGSEATYESGFVIDKFPISRPNLTFSTLTVSNMSPEDSSIYLCSVEGTKNTEAFFGQGTRLTVV.

This clonotype was counted between two and nine times. The rearrangement uses TRBV11-1 and TRBJ1-2; TRBD1 is a possible D gene (5 bases). Germline values: CDR1 SGHAT, CDR2 FQDESV (reference sequence). This CDR3 contains 14 residues. V lost 6 bases and J 13 bases, leaving 24 bases between the germline ends. The CDR3 loop is CASRPTGTGGEGTF. In nucleotides, the CDR3 is TGTGCCAGCAGACCTACCGGTACAGGTGGGGAGGGCACCTTC.

The chain links TRBV18 to TRBJ2-1; 7 bases fit TRBD2. The CDR3 has 15 residues. J lost 8 bases, V lost 0 bases, and 7 bases had no gene match. Germline V gives CDR1 KGHSH, CDR2 LQKENI. This CDR3 is CASSPPAGVRYEQFF. The CDR3 DNA is TGTGCCAGCTCACCACCTGCGGGAGTACGTTATGAGCAGTTCTTC.

This chain joins TRBV12-3 or TRBV12-4 and TRBJ2-2, with D maybe TRBD2 (5 bases). The CDR3 has 13 residues. The V end lost 5 bases, the J end lost 7 bases, and 11 bases lay between the germline ends. The CDR3 nucleotides read TGTGCCAGCAGTCTACACGAGGGCGGGGAGCTGTTTTTT. This gives the protein CASSLHEGGELFF.

This clonotype was seen only a few times. This rearrangement joins TRBV2 to TRBJ1-2; 7 bases are shared with TRBD1. Trimming removed 4 bases from V and 6 bases from J; junction bases left unmatched: 5. There are 13 residues in the CDR3. Germline-derived CDR1 and CDR2 are SNHLY and FYNNEI. The DNA for the CDR3 is TGTGCCAGCAGTGGACAGGGCGAGGATGGCTACACCTTC. This codes for CASSGQGEDGYTF.

The genes are TRBV5-1 and TRBJ1-4; tentatively, D is TRBD1 (5 bases). This CDR3 has 14 amino acids. Deletions cut 6 bases from V and 3 bases from J, with 12 bases between. Germline loops: CDR1 SGHRS, CDR2 YFSETQ. DNA of the CDR3: TGCGCCAGCACAACGGGGGGGGCTAATGAAAAACTGTTTTTT. Protein product: CASTTGGANEKLFF. The complete variable domain, with remaining parts taken from reference TRBV5-1 and TRBJ1-4, reads KAGVTQTPRYLIKTRGQQVTLSCSPISGHRSVSWYQQTPGQGLQFLFEYFSETQRNKGNFPGRFSGRQFSNSRSEMNVSTLELGDSALYLCASTTGGANEKLFFGSGTQLSVL.

In this sample, this clonotype turned up a few times. The chain carries TRBV12-3 or TRBV12-4 and TRBJ1-1, with D possibly matching TRBD1 (6 bases). This CDR3 region has 15 residues. Trimming took 5 bases from V and 4 from J, leaving 17 bases between them. In nucleotides, the CDR3 is TGTGCCAGCAGTCCCAGACAGGCGGAGCGCACTGAAGCTTTCTTT. Amino acids: CASSPRQAERTEAFF.

This clonotype was seen a few times. This chain uses TRBV15 with TRBJ2-5; tentatively, D is TRBD1 (6 bases). Trimming stripped 0 bases from V and 0 bases from J, with 8 bases between. CDR3 size: 15 residues. CDR1 is LNHNV, CDR2 YYDKDF, per germline (reference sequence). CDR3 residues: CATSRDYRDQETQYF. For the CDR3, the DNA is TGTGCCACCAGCAGAGACTACAGGGACCAAGAGACCCAGTACTTC. The full variable domain, in which reference TRBV15 and TRBJ2-5 provide the parts outside the CDR3, is DAMVIQNPRYQVTQFGKPVTLSCSQTLNHNVMYWYQQKSSQAPKLLFHYYDKDFNNEADTPDNFQSRRPNTSFCFLDIRSPGLGDTAMYLCATSRDYRDQETQYFGPGTRLLVL.

CDR3 DNA: TGTGCCAGCAGTGACTCGAGTCGGGGTAAAGCTTTCTTT. Amino acid sequence: CASSDSSRGKAFF. The chain combines TRBV6-4 with TRBJ1-1; D not resolved. Germline CDR1 and CDR2: MRHNA and SNTAGT. This CDR3 comprises 13 residues. Trimming removed 0 bases at V and 9 bases at J, with 11 bases between.

This clonotype has more than one count but fewer than ten. CDR3 nucleotide sequence: TGTGCCAGCGCGTCGGCCAGCTCCTACGAGCAGTACTTC. Encoded protein: CASASASSYEQYF. The rearrangement joins TRBV5-6 to TRBJ2-7; D gene uncertain. V shed 7 bases and J shed 0 bases, with 11 bases lying between them. There are 13 residues in the CDR3. Germline V gene lookup returns CDR1 SGHDT and CDR2 YYEEEE.

Only a few counts were recorded for this clonotype. The chain uses TRBV11-2 and TRBJ2-3; a weak D match, TRBD1 (6 bases). Germline loops: CDR1 SGHAT, CDR2 FQNNGV. This CDR3 region has 16 residues. The germline V and J ends were trimmed by 3 bases and 1 base, with 14 bases remaining between them. The DNA for the CDR3 is TGTGCCAGCAGCTTTAGGGGGAGCCTAGGCACAGATACGCAGTATTTT. Translation: CASSFRGSLGTDTQYF.

The rearrangement links TRBV6-1 to TRBJ1-5; D is unclear. The germline V and J ends were trimmed by 2 bases and 0 bases, with 8 bases remaining between them. Looked up from germline, CDR1 is MNHNS and CDR2 is SASEGT. The CDR3 length is 15 residues. This CDR3 reads CASSESVSSNQPQHF. CDR3 DNA sequence: TGTGCCAGCAGTGAATCTGTGAGTAGCAATCAGCCCCAGCATTTT.